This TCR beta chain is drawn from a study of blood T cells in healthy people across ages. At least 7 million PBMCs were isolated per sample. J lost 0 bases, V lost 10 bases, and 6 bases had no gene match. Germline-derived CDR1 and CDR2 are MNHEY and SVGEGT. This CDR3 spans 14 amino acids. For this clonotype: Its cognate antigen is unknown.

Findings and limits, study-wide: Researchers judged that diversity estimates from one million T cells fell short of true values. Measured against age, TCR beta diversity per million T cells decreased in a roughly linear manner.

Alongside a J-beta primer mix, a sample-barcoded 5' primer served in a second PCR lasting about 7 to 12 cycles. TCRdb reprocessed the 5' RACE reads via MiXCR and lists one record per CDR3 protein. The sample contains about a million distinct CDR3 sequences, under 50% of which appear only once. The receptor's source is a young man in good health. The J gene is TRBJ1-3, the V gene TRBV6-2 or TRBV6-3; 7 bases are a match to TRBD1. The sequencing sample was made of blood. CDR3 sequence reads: CAIGTEFSGNTIYF. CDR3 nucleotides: TGTGCCATCGGGACAGAATTCTCTGGAAACACCATATATTTT.